The 29 T cell receptor beta chains below were found in one sample sequenced in a study of post-analysis software for immune sequencing data. Whole-study results and caveats: TRBV5-6, TRBV5-1 and TRBV20-1 belonged to a set of roughly five TRBV segments that were more frequent in patients than controls.

TCR beta libraries were prepared from cDNA with unique molecular identifiers. TCRdb fed the PCR reads into MiXCR, producing one record per CDR3 protein. The sample yields hundreds of thousands of distinct CDR3 sequences, approximately 53% seen once. Their cognate antigens are unknown. The sample consisted of blood. Receptor source: a girl between 5 and 17 years old with multiple sclerosis.

The chain joins TRBV12-3 or TRBV12-4 to TRBJ1-1, with 8 nucleotides matching TRBD1. CDR3 length: 14 amino acids. With V trimmed by 7 bases and J by 1 base, 5 bases remained unmatched. The CDR3 loop is CASTQGATNTEAFF. Here the CDR3 DNA reads TGTGCCAGCACCCAGGGGGCAACGAACACTGAAGCTTTCTTT.

V and J are TRBV27 and TRBJ2-3; D may be TRBD1 (5 bases). This CDR3 spans 17 amino acids. V was shortened by 6 bases and J by 2 bases, with 21 bases between the two germline ends. CDR1 and CDR2 from the germline V gene are MNHEY and SMNVEV (reference sequence). CDR3 region: CASRNPQWGGYTDTQYF. In DNA, the CDR3 is TGTGCCAGCAGAAACCCGCAATGGGGCGGATACACAGATACGCAGTATTTT.

The chain recombines TRBV6-5 with TRBJ1-5, with TRBD1 identical over 7 bases. Losses at the gene ends were 7 bases for V and 7 bases for J; bases not matched to a gene: 7. CDR3 length: 13 amino acids. Germline CDR1 reads MNHEY; CDR2 reads SVGAGI. CDR3 sequence (DNA): TGTGCCAGCACTGACAGGGAGGGCCAGCCCCAGCATTTT. Encoded protein: CASTDREGQPQHF.

The chain joins TRBV20-1 to TRBJ2-7, with 7 bases that match TRBD2. J was trimmed by 2 bases and V by 1 base; bases with no gene match: 2. The germline V gene encodes CDR1 DFQATT and CDR2 SNEGSKA (reference sequence). The CDR3 covers 13 residues. CDR3 in amino acids: CSARGGGAYEQYF. CDR3 DNA sequence: TGCAGTGCTAGAGGGGGAGGGGCCTACGAGCAGTACTTC.

This clonotype was observed at least ten times. The chain uses TRBV2 and TRBJ2-3; no definite D call. V lost 6 bases to trimming and J lost 2 bases, with 3 bases between them. CDR1 is SNHLY and CDR2 is FYNNEI in the germline V gene. The CDR3 runs to 11 residues. The CDR3 nucleotides read TGTGCCAGCAGCGCCACAGATACGCAGTATTTT. Protein sequence: CASSATDTQYF.

In this sample, this clonotype turned up a few times. The chain links TRBV5-1 to TRBJ2-1, with D perhaps matching TRBD2 (7 bases). Germline V gene sequence: CDR1 SGHRS, CDR2 YFSETQ. The ends were cut back, 5 bases at V and 8 bases at J, with 17 bases in the middle. The CDR3 has 14 residues. This CDR3 reads CASRETSGGDEQFF. CDR3 nucleotide sequence: TGCGCCAGCAGAGAAACGTCGGGGGGCGATGAGCAGTTCTTC.

This clonotype was detected a few times. The genes are TRBV6-6 and TRBJ1-1; the match to TRBD1 covers 8 bases. This CDR3 spans 14 amino acids. Losses at the gene ends were 6 bases for V and 7 bases for J; bases not matched to a gene: 10. The germline V gene has CDR1 MNHNY and CDR2 SVGAGI (reference sequence). The CDR3 sequence is CASSLGQGAVEAFF. CDR3 DNA: TGTGCCAGCAGCTTAGGACAGGGTGCGGTTGAAGCTTTCTTT.

CDR3 amino acids: CSARLVDTAKNIQYF. Here the CDR3 DNA reads TGCAGTGCTAGATTGGTCGACACAGCCAAAAACATTCAGTACTTC. The rearrangement uses TRBV20-1 and TRBJ2-4; D ambiguous. The CDR3 length is 15 residues. The V end was cut by 2 bases, the J end by 0 bases, with 11 bases between. Germline-derived CDR1 and CDR2 are DFQATT and SNEGSKA (reference sequence).

This clonotype appeared a few times. The chain couples TRBV6-2 or TRBV6-3 to TRBJ2-1; D remains ambiguous. The CDR3 totals 13 residues. The germline V gene has CDR1 MNHEY and CDR2 SVGEGT. Trimming left V 8 bases short and J 9 bases short, with 17 bases between. CDR3 loop: CASSPTRWSEQFF. The CDR3 nucleotides are TGTGCCAGCTCCCCAACCCGATGGAGTGAGCAGTTCTTC.

The rearrangement joins TRBV6-6 to TRBJ2-5; 7 positions agree with TRBD2. This CDR3 is 13 amino acids long. Germline V gene lookup returns CDR1 MNHNY and CDR2 SVGAGI (reference sequence). With 8 bases clipped from V and 0 bases from J, the junction kept 3 bases outside the gene matches. This CDR3 is CASGAGYQETQYF. Written as DNA, the CDR3 is TGTGCCAGCGGAGCGGGATACCAAGAGACCCAGTACTTC.

This clonotype is a singleton in its sample. The chain is built from TRBV20-1 and TRBJ2-5; the D call may be TRBD1 or TRBD2 (5 bases each). Trimming removed 5 bases at V and 3 bases at J, with 10 bases between. The CDR3 is 12 residues long. Germline lookup yields CDR1 DFQATT and CDR2 SNEGSKA (reference sequence). The CDR3 nucleotides are TGCAGTGCTCGGGACGCTGAAGAGACCCAGTACTTC. Translation: CSARDAEETQYF.

The rearrangement links TRBV29-1 to TRBJ1-5, with TRBD1 identical over 9 bases. With 8 bases clipped from V and 7 bases from J, the junction kept 9 bases outside the gene matches. The CDR3 has 13 residues. The germline CDR1 and CDR2 sequences are SQVTM and ANQGSEA. The CDR3 protein is CSITTGGGQPQHF. The DNA of the CDR3 is TGCAGCATTACCACAGGGGGCGGGCAGCCCCAGCATTTT.

This sequence joins TRBV6-6 and TRBJ1-5; 9 bases fit TRBD1. The germline CDR1 and CDR2 sequences are MNHNY and SVGAGI (reference sequence). The ends lost 10 bases at V and 4 bases at J; junction bases unmatched: 14. This CDR3 spans 16 amino acids. CDR3 bases: TGTGCCACCACCGATTCCGGGACAGGGCTTAATCAGCCCCAGCATTTT. Translating it yields CATTDSGTGLNQPQHF.

V is TRBV20-1 and J is TRBJ2-5, with 9 bases lining up with TRBD2. This CDR3 contains 14 residues. Germline V lookup: CDR1 DFQATT, CDR2 SNEGSKA (reference sequence). Trimming cost V 2 bases and J 0 bases; bases outside gene matches: 1. CDR3 DNA: TGCAGTGCTAGACTAGCGGGGAACCAAGAGACCCAGTACTTC. This gives the protein CSARLAGNQETQYF.

The chain is built from TRBV10-3 and TRBJ1-6; a possible D gene is TRBD1 (5 bases). Germline lookup yields CDR1 ENHRY and CDR2 SYGVKD. V was shortened by 9 bases and J by 7 bases, with 10 bases between the two germline ends. The CDR3 sequence is 12 residues long. The CDR3 DNA reads as TGTGCCATTGGGGCAGGGAATTCACCCCTCCACTTT. This translates into CAIGAGNSPLHF.

In DNA, the CDR3 is TGTGCCAGCAGCTTAGGGGGACAGATTAATGAAAAACTGTTTTTT. This sequence encodes CASSLGGQINEKLFF. V is TRBV11-2 and J is TRBJ1-4; 7 nucleotides line up with TRBD1. Losses at the gene ends were 1 base for V and 4 bases for J; bases not matched to a gene: 3. The CDR3 contains 15 residues. Germline V lookup: CDR1 SGHAT, CDR2 FQNNGV.

As regards this clonotype: A junction end diverges from the germline sequence, so it may reflect a read error. For the CDR3, the DNA is TGTGCCTGCAGTGTGGGGACAGCCCCCTACAATGAGCAGTTCTTC. Translated, it gives CACSVGTAPYNEQFF. The chain links TRBV6-5 to TRBJ2-1; 7 nucleotides match TRBD1. From germline, CDR1 is MNHEY and CDR2 SVGAGI. The CDR3 sequence is 15 residues long.

This clonotype was recorded a few times. The chain uses TRBV6-6 and TRBJ1-2; TRBD1 agrees at 9 bases. This CDR3 spans 14 amino acids. Germline V gene sequence: CDR1 MNHNY, CDR2 SVGAGI (reference sequence). The ends lost 4 bases at V and 4 bases at J; junction bases unmatched: 4. CDR3: CASSSSTGGYGYTF. In DNA, the CDR3 is TGTGCCAGCAGTTCGTCGACAGGGGGCTATGGCTACACCTTC.

The chain is built from TRBV20-1 and TRBJ1-2, with D uncertain. Trimming took off 1 base at V and 4 bases at J, with 13 bases between the two ends. The CDR3 extends over 14 amino acids. Germline V gives CDR1 DFQATT, CDR2 SNEGSKA (reference sequence). CDR3 region: CSARALAGTYGYTF. DNA of the CDR3: TGCAGTGCTAGAGCCTTGGCAGGCACCTATGGCTACACCTTC.

The count of this clonotype is one. This chain joins TRBV6-2 or TRBV6-3 and TRBJ1-5, with a tentative D call TRBD1 (6 bases). Germline-derived CDR1 and CDR2 are MNHEY and SVGEGT. The CDR3 is 16 residues long. The ends were cut back, 7 bases at V and 2 bases at J, with 18 bases in the middle. The DNA of the CDR3 is TGTGCCAGCAAGTCCAGCACAGGGTTGGGCAATCAGCCCCAGCATTTT. It translates to CASKSSTGLGNQPQHF.

The rearrangement joins TRBV7-2 to TRBJ1-5; 8 positions agree with TRBD1. The CDR3 spans 15 residues. Germline lookup yields CDR1 SGHTA and CDR2 FQGNSA. V was clipped by 7 bases and J by 7 bases; unmatched bases: 12. CDR3 loop: CASTTSPWTGQPQHF. CDR3 DNA: TGTGCCAGCACCACAAGTCCCTGGACAGGGCAGCCCCAGCATTTT.

V gene TRBV5-1 combines with J gene TRBJ1-2, with TRBD1 identical over 8 bases. The V gene's germline CDR1 is SGHRS and CDR2 YFSETQ. V trimming: 3 bases; J trimming: 7 bases; junction bases outside the gene matches: 11. This CDR3 has 15 residues. As DNA, the CDR3 is TGCGCCAGCAGCTCGAGACAGGGGCAGCCCTCTGGCTACACCTTC. This codes for CASSSRQGQPSGYTF. Based on the CDR3 plus reference TRBV5-1 and TRBJ1-2, the full variable domain is KAGVTQTPRYLIKTRGQQVTLSCSPISGHRSVSWYQQTPGQGLQFLFEYFSETQRNKGNFPGRFSGRQFSNSRSEMNVSTLELGDSALYLCASSSRQGQPSGYTFGSGTRLTVV.

The chain recombines TRBV12-5 with TRBJ2-5, with D possibly matching TRBD2 (6 bases). Germline V gives CDR1 LGHNT, CDR2 FRNRAP. This CDR3 contains 15 residues. V was clipped by 6 bases and J by 5 bases, with 19 bases between them. CDR3: CASGPPTSLMETQYF. DNA of the CDR3: TGTGCTAGTGGCCCTCCGACTAGTCTGATGGAGACCCAGTACTTC.

This chain connects TRBV20-1 to TRBJ2-5, with D possibly called TRBD1 or TRBD2 (5 bases each). With the DNA end fitting TRBJ2-7 better, the J assignment may be wrong. CDR3 length equals 12 residues. Germline V gives CDR1 DFQATT, CDR2 SNEGSKA (reference sequence). The CDR3 here is CSARGRDHEQYF. Here the CDR3 DNA reads TGCAGCGCCCGGGGCAGGGACCACGAGCAGTACTTC.

This rearrangement joins TRBV7-3 to TRBJ1-1, with 9 positions matching TRBD1. Germline lookup yields CDR1 SGHTA and CDR2 FQGTGA. The CDR3 spans 15 residues. After removal of 6 bases from V and 3 bases from J, the junction contained 8 bases not matched to a gene. This CDR3 is CASRLQGAADTEAFF. The CDR3, as DNA: TGTGCCAGCAGATTACAGGGGGCGGCTGACACTGAAGCTTTCTTT.

The J gene is TRBJ2-4, the V gene TRBV3-1; 9 bases map to TRBD2. Germline V CDR1 and CDR2: LGHDT, YNNKEL (reference sequence). CDR3 length: 16 residues. J gave up 7 bases and V 0 bases, and 7 bases lay outside the gene matches. The CDR3 sequence: CASSQDYGGGANIQYF. The CDR3 DNA follows: TGTGCCAGCAGCCAAGATTATGGCGGGGGGGCCAACATTCAGTACTTC.

This clonotype occurred a few times. V is TRBV4-2 and J is TRBJ1-1; D might be TRBD1 (5 bases). V dropped 4 bases and J dropped 10 bases, with 19 bases sitting between them. Germline V CDR1 and CDR2: LGHNA, YNFKEQ. The CDR3 covers 14 residues. CDR3 DNA: TGTGCCAGCAGCCCCCTCCAGGGCGGGCACGGAGCTTTCTTT. Translation gives CASSPLQGGHGAFF.

This clonotype was counted between two and nine times. The rearrangement uses TRBV30 and TRBJ1-1; D is unclear. Trimming stripped 2 bases from V and 3 bases from J, with 10 bases between. The CDR3 spans 13 residues. Germline lookup yields CDR1 GTSNPN and CDR2 SVGIG (reference sequence). CDR3 nucleotides: TGTGCCTGGAGTCTCCCTCAGCACACTGAAGCTTTCTTT. Residues: CAWSLPQHTEAFF.

The chain joins TRBV20-1 to TRBJ1-2; unclear D gene. Germline assignment: CDR1 DFQATT and CDR2 SNEGSKA (reference sequence). The germline V and J ends were trimmed by 8 bases and 7 bases, with 11 bases remaining between them. This CDR3 has 10 residues. The DNA for the CDR3 is TGCAGTACCCGGGAGGGTGGCTACACCTTC. Translated, it gives CSTREGGYTF.